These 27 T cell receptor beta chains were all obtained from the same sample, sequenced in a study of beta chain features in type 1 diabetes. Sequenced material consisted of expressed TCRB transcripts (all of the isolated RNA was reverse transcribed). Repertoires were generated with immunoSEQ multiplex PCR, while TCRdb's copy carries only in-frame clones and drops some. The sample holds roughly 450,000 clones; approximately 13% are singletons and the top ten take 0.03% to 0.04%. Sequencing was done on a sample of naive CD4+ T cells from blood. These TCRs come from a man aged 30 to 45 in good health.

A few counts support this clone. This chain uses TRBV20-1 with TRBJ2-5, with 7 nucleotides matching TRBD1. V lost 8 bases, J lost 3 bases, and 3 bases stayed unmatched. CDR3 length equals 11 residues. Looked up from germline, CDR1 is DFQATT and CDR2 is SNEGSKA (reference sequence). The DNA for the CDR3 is TGCAGTACAACAGGGGAAGAGACCCAGTACTTC. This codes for CSTTGEETQYF.

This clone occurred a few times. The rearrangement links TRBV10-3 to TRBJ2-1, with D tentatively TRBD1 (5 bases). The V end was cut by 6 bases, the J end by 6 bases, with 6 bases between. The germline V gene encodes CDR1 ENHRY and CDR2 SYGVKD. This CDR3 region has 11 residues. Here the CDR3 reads CAIRGPNEQFF. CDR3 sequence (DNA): TGTGCCATCAGGGGGCCCAATGAGCAGTTCTTC.

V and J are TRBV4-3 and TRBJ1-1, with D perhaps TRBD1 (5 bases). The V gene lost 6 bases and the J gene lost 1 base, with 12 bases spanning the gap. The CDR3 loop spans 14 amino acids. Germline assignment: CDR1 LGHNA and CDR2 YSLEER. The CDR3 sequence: CASSRTTGNTEAFF. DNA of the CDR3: TGCGCCAGCAGTCGGACCACAGGGAACACTGAAGCTTTCTTT.

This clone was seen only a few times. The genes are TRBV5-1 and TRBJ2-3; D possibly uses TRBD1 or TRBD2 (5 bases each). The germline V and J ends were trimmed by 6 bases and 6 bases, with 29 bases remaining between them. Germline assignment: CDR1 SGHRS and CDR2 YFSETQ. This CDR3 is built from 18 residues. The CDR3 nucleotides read TGCGCCAGCAACAAAATTGGGGCTTCTGGGACGGGCCGTGATACGCAGTATTTT. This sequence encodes CASNKIGASGTGRDTQYF.

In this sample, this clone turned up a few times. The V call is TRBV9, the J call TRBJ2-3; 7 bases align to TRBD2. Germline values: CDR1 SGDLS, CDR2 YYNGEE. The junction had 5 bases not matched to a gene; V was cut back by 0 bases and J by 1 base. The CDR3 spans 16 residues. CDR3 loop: CASSVVGGRGTDTQYF. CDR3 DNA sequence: TGTGCCAGCAGCGTAGTGGGCGGGAGAGGCACAGATACGCAGTATTTT.

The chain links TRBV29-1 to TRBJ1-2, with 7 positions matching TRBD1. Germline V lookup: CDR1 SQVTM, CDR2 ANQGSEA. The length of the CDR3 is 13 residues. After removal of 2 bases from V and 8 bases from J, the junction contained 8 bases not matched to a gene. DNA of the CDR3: TGCAGCGTTGAAAAGACAGGGTCTGAGGGCTACACCTTC. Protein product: CSVEKTGSEGYTF.

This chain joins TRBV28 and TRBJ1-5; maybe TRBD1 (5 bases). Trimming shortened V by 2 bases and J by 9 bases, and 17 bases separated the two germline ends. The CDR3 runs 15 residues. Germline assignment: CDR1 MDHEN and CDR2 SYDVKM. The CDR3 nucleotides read TGTGCCAGCAGTTTAGGTTCTAGTTGGGGCGGGCCCCAGCATTTT. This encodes CASSLGSSWGGPQHF.

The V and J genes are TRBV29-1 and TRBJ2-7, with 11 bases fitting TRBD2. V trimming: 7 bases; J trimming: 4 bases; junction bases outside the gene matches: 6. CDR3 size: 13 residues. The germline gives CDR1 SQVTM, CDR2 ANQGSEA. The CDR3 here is CSGRLAGRYEQYF. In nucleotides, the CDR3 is TGCAGCGGTCGACTAGCGGGGAGGTACGAGCAGTACTTC.

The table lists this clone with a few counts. CDR3 region: CASSGGGTFTDTQYF. The CDR3 DNA is TGTGCCAGCAGTGGCGGAGGGACATTCACAGATACGCAGTATTTT. The V call is TRBV9, the J call TRBJ2-3; D tentatively reads TRBD1 or TRBD2 (6 bases each). The length of the CDR3 is 15 residues. Trimming stripped 5 bases from V and 2 bases from J, with 15 bases between. Germline values: CDR1 SGDLS, CDR2 YYNGEE.

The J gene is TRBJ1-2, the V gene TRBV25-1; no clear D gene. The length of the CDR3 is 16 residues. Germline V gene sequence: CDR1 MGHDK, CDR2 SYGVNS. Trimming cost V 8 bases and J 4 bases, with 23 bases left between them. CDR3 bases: TGTGCCAGCCAACCCCTCGGGAGCAGTCTTTCCTATGGCTACACCTTC. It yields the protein CASQPLGSSLSYGYTF.

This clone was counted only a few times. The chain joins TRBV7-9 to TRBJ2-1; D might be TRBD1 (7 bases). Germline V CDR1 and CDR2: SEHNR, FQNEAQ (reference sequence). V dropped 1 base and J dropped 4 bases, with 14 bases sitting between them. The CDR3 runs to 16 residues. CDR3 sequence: CASSLDLTGTYNEQFF. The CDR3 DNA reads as TGTGCCAGCAGCTTAGACCTGACAGGGACTTACAATGAGCAGTTCTTC.

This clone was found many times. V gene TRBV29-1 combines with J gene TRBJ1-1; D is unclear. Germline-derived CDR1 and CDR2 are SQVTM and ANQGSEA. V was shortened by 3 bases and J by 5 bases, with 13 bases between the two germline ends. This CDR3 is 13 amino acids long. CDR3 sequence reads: CSVDYRVSTEAFF. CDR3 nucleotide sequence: TGCAGCGTTGACTATAGGGTGTCTACTGAAGCTTTCTTT. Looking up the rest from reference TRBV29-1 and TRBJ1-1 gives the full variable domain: SAVISQKPSRDICQRGTSLTIQCQVDSQVTMMFWYRQQPGQSLTLIATANQGSEATYESGFVIDKFPISRPNLTFSTLTVSNMSPEDSSIYLCSVDYRVSTEAFFGQGTRLTVV.

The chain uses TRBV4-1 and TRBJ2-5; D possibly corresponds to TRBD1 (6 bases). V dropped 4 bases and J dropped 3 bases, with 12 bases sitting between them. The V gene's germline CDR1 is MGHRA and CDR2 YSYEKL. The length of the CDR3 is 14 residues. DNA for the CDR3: TGCGCCAGCAGCCGACAACCAGGGGAAGAGACCCAGTACTTC. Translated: CASSRQPGEETQYF.

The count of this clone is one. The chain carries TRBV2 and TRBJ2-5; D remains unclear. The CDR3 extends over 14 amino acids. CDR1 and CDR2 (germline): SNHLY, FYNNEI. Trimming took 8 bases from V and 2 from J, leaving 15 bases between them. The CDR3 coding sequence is TGTGCCAGCTCCGAACGGGCAGGACAAGAGACCCAGTACTTC. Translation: CASSERAGQETQYF.

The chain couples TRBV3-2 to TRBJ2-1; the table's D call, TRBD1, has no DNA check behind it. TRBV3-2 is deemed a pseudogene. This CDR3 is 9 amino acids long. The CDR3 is CASTQSEFF. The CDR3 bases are TGTGCCAGCACACAGAGTGAGTTCTTC.

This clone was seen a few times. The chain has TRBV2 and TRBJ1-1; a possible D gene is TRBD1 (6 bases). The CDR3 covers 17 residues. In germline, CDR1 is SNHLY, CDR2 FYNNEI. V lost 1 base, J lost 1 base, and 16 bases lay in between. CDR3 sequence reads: CASSEVRTGKWNTEAFF. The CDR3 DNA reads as TGTGCCAGCAGTGAAGTAAGAACAGGGAAATGGAACACTGAAGCTTTCTTT.

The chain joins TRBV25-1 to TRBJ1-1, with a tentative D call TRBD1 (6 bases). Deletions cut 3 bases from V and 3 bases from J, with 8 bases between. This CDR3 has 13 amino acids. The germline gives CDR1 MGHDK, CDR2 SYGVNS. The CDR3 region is CASSEGGYTEAFF. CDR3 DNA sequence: TGTGCCAGCAGTGAGGGGGGCTACACTGAAGCTTTCTTT.

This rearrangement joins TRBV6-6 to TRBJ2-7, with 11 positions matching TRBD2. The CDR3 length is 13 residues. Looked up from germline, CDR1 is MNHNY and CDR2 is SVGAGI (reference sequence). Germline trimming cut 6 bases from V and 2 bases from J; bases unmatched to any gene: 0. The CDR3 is CASRTSGTYEQYF. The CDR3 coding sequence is TGTGCCAGCAGGACTAGCGGGACCTACGAGCAGTACTTC.

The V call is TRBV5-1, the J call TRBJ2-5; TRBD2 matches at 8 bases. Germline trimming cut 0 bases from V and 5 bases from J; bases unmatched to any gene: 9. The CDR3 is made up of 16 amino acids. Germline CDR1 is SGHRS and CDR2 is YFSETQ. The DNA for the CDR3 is TGCGCCAGCAGCTTGGCCGCGGGGGGCGCGTGGGAGACCCAGTACTTC. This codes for CASSLAAGGAWETQYF.

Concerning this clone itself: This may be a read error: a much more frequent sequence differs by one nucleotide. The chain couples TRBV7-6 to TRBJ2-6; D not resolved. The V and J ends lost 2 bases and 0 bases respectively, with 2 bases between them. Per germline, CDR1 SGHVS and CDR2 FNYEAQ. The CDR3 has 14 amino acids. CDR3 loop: CASSLNSGANVLTF. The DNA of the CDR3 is TGTGCCAGCAGCTTAAACTCTGGGGCCAACGTCCTGACTTTC.

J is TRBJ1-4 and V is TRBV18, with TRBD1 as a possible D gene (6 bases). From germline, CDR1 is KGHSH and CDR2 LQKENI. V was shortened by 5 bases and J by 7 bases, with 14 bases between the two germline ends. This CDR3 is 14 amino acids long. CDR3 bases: TGTGCCAGCTCAGGGGCGACAGGACGTGAAAAACTGTTTTTT. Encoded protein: CASSGATGREKLFF.

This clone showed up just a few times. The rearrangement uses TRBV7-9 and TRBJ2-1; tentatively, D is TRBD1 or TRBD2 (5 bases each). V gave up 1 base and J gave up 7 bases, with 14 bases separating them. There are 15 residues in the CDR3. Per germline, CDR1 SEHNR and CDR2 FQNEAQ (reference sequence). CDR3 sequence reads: CASSLGQPGNNEQFF. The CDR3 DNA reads TGTGCCAGCAGCTTAGGACAGCCCGGGAATAATGAGCAGTTCTTC.

The CDR3 protein is CASSLVRGTDTQYF. CDR3 nucleotides: TGCGCCAGCAGCTTGGTGCGGGGCACAGATACGCAGTATTTT. V usage is TRBV5-1 and J usage is TRBJ2-3, with D perhaps TRBD2 (5 bases). The CDR3 loop spans 14 amino acids. Trimming took off 0 bases at V and 1 base at J, with 6 bases between the two ends. CDR1 and CDR2 (germline): SGHRS, YFSETQ.

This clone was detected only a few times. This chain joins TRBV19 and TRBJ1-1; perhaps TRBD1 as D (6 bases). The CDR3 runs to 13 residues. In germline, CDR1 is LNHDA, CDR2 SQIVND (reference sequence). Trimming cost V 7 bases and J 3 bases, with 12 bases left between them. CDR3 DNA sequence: TGTGCCAGTAAAGGGTCAGGGGACACTGAAGCTTTCTTT. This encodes CASKGSGDTEAFF.

The chain's CDR3 is CASSSTSGYTDTQYF. The CDR3 bases are TGTGCCAGCAGTTCTACTAGCGGCTACACAGATACGCAGTATTTT. The chain links TRBV7-2 to TRBJ2-3, with 8 bases that match TRBD2. The length of the CDR3 is 15 residues. Germline V CDR1 and CDR2: SGHTA, FQGNSA. V gave up 6 bases and J gave up 2 bases; unmatched junction bases: 7.

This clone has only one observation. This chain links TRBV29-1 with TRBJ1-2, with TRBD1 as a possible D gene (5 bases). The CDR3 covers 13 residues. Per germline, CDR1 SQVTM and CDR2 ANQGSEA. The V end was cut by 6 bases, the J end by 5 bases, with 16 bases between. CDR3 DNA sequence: TGCAGCGTCGAAACTCAGGGAGAGTATGGCTACACCTTC. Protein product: CSVETQGEYGYTF.

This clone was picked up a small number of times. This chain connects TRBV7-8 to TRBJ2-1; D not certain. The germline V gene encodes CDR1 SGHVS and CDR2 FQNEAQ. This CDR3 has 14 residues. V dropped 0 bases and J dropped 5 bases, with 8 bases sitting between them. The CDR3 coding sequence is TGTGCCAGCAGCTTAGCATGGACCCACAATGAGCAGTTCTTC. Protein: CASSLAWTHNEQFF. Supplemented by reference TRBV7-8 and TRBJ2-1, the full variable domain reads GAGVSQSPRYKVAKRGQDVALRCDPISGHVSLFWYQQALGQGPEFLTYFQNEAQLDKSGLPSDRFFAERPEGSVSTLKIQRTQQEDSAVYLCASSLAWTHNEQFFGPGTRLTVL.